A single sample gave rise to the 12 T cell receptor beta chains below, sequenced in a study of tumor-infiltrating lymphocytes in primary liver carcinoma. The template, 500 ng total RNA, yielded TCR beta cDNA made with a constant-region primer. What produced the TCR beta libraries was three nested multiplex PCR rounds using slightly modified ARM-PCR. TRBV1-TRBV30 forward and Cbeta reverse primers drove the first two approximately 11-cycle rounds. TCRdb reanalysed the multiplex PCR reads using MiXCR and keeps one entry per CDR3 protein. There are some 190,000 distinct CDR3 sequences in the sample; about 55% occur only once, and approximately 65% lies in the top ten. In addition to blood RNA drawn from unsorted whole blood, germline DNA was extracted. Sequenced sample: peripheral blood. The receptors here all came from a middle-aged man with primary liver carcinoma and hepatitis B virus infection.

Concerning this clonotype itself: The conserved phenylalanine or tryptophan is not found at the CDR3 terminus, so this likely reflects a read error. The V gene is TRBV29-1, the J gene TRBJ2-4; TRBD1 matches 9 bases. CDR3 length: 13 amino acids. From germline, CDR1 is SQVTM and CDR2 ANQGSEA. Germline trimming cut 7 bases from V and 7 bases from J; bases unmatched to any gene: 8. CDR3 amino acids: CSGTGTGKNIQYL. The DNA of the CDR3 is TGCAGCGGCACCGGGACAGGGAAGAACATTCAGTACCTC.

This clonotype has just a few counts. The chain couples TRBV7-9 to TRBJ2-3, with D perhaps matching TRBD2 (5 bases). V lost 3 bases and J lost 6, with 10 bases in between. The germline gives CDR1 SEHNR, CDR2 FQNEAQ (reference sequence). This CDR3 region has 13 residues. Here the CDR3 DNA reads TGTGCCAGCAGCTTTTTTGAGGGTGATACGCAGTATTTT. Translation gives CASSFFEGDTQYF.

Details on this clonotype: A read error may be the cause here, since a much bigger clone is one base away. The V and J genes are TRBV29-1 and TRBJ2-2; D perhaps matches TRBD1 (6 bases). In germline, CDR1 is SQVTM, CDR2 ANQGSEA. The CDR3 has 13 residues. In DNA, the CDR3 is TGCAGCGTGACAGGATCAGGGACCGGGGAGCTGCTTTTT. Its protein product is CSVTGSGTGELLF.

Comment on this clonotype: Relative to the germline gene, one junction end is altered; a read error may explain this. CDR3 sequence: CVSSSGTTSYEQYF. For the CDR3, the DNA is TGTGTCAGCAGCTCCGGGACTACTTCCTATGAGCAGTACTTC. V and J are TRBV11-2 and TRBJ2-7; 7 bases agree with TRBD2. Germline loops: CDR1 SGHAT, CDR2 FQNNGV. This CDR3 has 14 amino acids.

The chain is built from TRBV28 and TRBJ2-7; the D gene is possibly TRBD2 (5 bases). The V and J ends lost 5 bases and 7 bases respectively, with 15 bases between them. CDR3 length equals 13 residues. Germline V gene data show CDR1 as MDHEN and CDR2 as SYDVKM. The CDR3 nucleotides read TGTGCCAGCAGTATTGGGCGGGCCGTGGAGCAGTACTTC. Its translation is CASSIGRAVEQYF.

This clonotype showed up just a few times. The genes are TRBV12-3 or TRBV12-4 and TRBJ2-1; TRBD2 agrees at 10 bases. V lost 8 bases and J lost 2; bases outside the gene matches: 6. The CDR3 is made up of 15 amino acids. The CDR3 loop reads CASGLTSGPYNEQFF. CDR3 nucleotides: TGTGCCAGCGGGTTGACTAGCGGGCCCTACAATGAGCAGTTCTTC.

As for this clonotype: This may arise from a read error, as a much more abundant clone is one base away. The CDR3, as DNA: TGTGCCAGCAGCGGAGAACGGGAGACCCAGTACTTC. It specifies CASSGERETQYF. This chain joins TRBV11-1 and TRBJ2-5; D is unclear. There are 12 residues in the CDR3. V was clipped by 5 bases and J by 5 bases, with 9 bases between them. Germline values: CDR1 SGHAT, CDR2 FQDESV (reference sequence).

The V gene is TRBV28, the J gene TRBJ1-2; weak D call: TRBD1 (6 bases). The CDR3 is 11 residues long. Germline CDR1 is MDHEN and CDR2 is SYDVKM. V lost 6 bases to trimming and J lost 8 bases, with 10 bases between them. The CDR3: CASSRGWGYTF. The CDR3 bases are TGTGCCAGCAGCAGGGGTTGGGGCTACACCTTC.

To note about this clonotype: A much larger clone differs from this one at a single base, so this may be a read error. The genes are TRBV29-1 and TRBJ2-7; TRBD2 might be the D (5 bases). V shed 4 bases and J shed 4 bases, with 14 bases lying between them. Germline CDR1 SQVTM, CDR2 ANQGSEA. The length of the CDR3 is 13 residues. The CDR3 DNA follows: TGCAGCGTTGTAGTGGGAGTGGCTTACGAGCAGTACTTC. It is translated as CSVVVGVAYEQYF.

For this clonotype: A read error may produce the germline difference seen at one junction end. The genes are TRBV6-5 and TRBJ1-1; weak D call: TRBD1 (6 bases). The CDR3 contains 14 residues. Germline-derived CDR1 and CDR2 are MNHEY and SVGAGI. CDR3 protein: CASSYMGAGTGAFF. Written as DNA, the CDR3 is TGTGCCAGCAGCTATATGGGGGCTGGCACTGGAGCTTTCTTT.

The chain employs TRBV10-2 and TRBJ2-1, with D possibly called TRBD1 or TRBD2 (6 bases each). Germline-derived CDR1 and CDR2 are WSHSY and SAAADI. V lost 2 bases, J lost 10 bases, and 12 bases lay in between. The CDR3 contains 13 residues. CDR3 bases: TGCGCCAGCAGTGAGGGAGGGGGACGCGAGCAGTTCTTC. It specifies CASSEGGGREQFF.

Notes on this clonotype: A read error may produce the germline difference seen at one junction end. CDR3 in amino acids: CASGQDGGFGNQPQHF. CDR3 sequence (DNA): TGCGCCAGCGGCCAAGATGGGGGGTTCGGCAATCAGCCCCAGCATTTT. V and J are TRBV4-1 and TRBJ1-5; perhaps TRBD1 as D (5 bases). The CDR3 runs 16 residues. Germline CDR1 MGHRA, CDR2 YSYEKL.